The 12 T cell receptor beta chains below come from one sample, sequenced in a study of response to subunit inactivated influenza vaccine. One entry per CDR3 protein, called by TCRdb with MiXCR from the RT-PCR reads. The sample includes approximately 700,000 distinct CDR3 sequences, approximately 14% of them seen just once. Sequencing used PBMCs from blood, obtained 11 to 12 days after vaccination. Receptor source: a man in his fifties or sixties who received an inactivated influenza vaccine.

The rearrangement links TRBV6-1 to TRBJ2-5, with D tentatively TRBD1 or TRBD2 (6 bases each). The ends were cut back, 3 bases at V and 4 bases at J, with 15 bases in the middle. The CDR3 runs 15 residues. Germline CDR1 and CDR2: MNHNS and SASEGT. The CDR3 nucleotides are TGTGCCAGCAGTGATCTGGGGGGCAGGGGAGAGACCCAGTACTTC. Translated, it gives CASSDLGGRGETQYF.

The chain is built from TRBV9 and TRBJ2-1, with 7 nucleotides matching TRBD1. Germline trimming cut 3 bases from V and 2 bases from J; bases unmatched to any gene: 2. The CDR3 sequence is 14 residues long. The V gene's germline CDR1 is SGDLS and CDR2 YYNGEE. DNA for the CDR3: TGTGCCAGCAGCGAGGGACAGCCCTACAATGAGCAGTTCTTC. Its protein product is CASSEGQPYNEQFF.

The chain links TRBV6-2 or TRBV6-3 to TRBJ2-1, with D unresolved. This CDR3 is 12 amino acids long. CDR1 MNHEY and CDR2 SVGEGT come from the germline V gene. Trimming stripped 8 bases from V and 6 bases from J, with 11 bases between. The CDR3 nucleotides read TGTGCCAGCTCTAAGTGGGTCAATGAGCAGTTCTTC. It yields the protein CASSKWVNEQFF.

This clonotype was detected ten times or more. The chain joins TRBV7-9 to TRBJ2-5; D remains unclear. The germline V gene encodes CDR1 SEHNR and CDR2 FQNEAQ (reference sequence). Deletions cut 8 bases from V and 5 bases from J, with 18 bases between. CDR3 length: 14 amino acids. CDR3 DNA: TGTGCCAGCGCCCGATCAGGCTCTGGGGAGACCCAGTACTTC. Encoded protein: CASARSGSGETQYF.

For this clonotype: One end of the junction is discordant with germline, which a read error may explain. The chain combines TRBV7-2 with TRBJ2-7; TRBD2 aligns across 8 bases. The CDR3 has 14 amino acids. Germline V CDR1 and CDR2: SGHTA, FQGNSA. CDR3 residues: CASRLAGTSGEQYF. The CDR3 DNA follows: TGTGCCAGCAGGTTAGCGGGGACAAGTGGGGAGCAGTACTTC.

The rearrangement links TRBV6-1 to TRBJ2-2; D is unresolved. The germline CDR1 and CDR2 sequences are MNHNS and SASEGT. Trimming stripped 5 bases from V and 0 bases from J, with 10 bases between. The CDR3 sequence is 15 residues long. The CDR3 protein is CASSPQRANTGELFF. CDR3 nucleotide sequence: TGTGCCAGCAGTCCCCAACGAGCGAACACCGGGGAGCTGTTTTTT.

The chain employs TRBV4-1 and TRBJ1-4; 7 bases line up with TRBD1. The ends lost 2 bases at V and 6 bases at J; junction bases unmatched: 12. The CDR3 runs to 17 residues. In germline, CDR1 is MGHRA, CDR2 YSYEKL. This CDR3 is CASSQKGAGSVDEKLFF. CDR3 nucleotide sequence: TGCGCCAGCAGCCAAAAGGGGGCGGGCAGTGTGGATGAAAAACTGTTTTTT.

The table lists this clonotype with a few counts. The V gene is TRBV5-1, the J gene TRBJ1-1; D is possibly TRBD1 (5 bases). The V gene lost 4 bases and the J gene lost 4 bases, with 17 bases spanning the gap. The CDR3 covers 15 residues. Germline V CDR1 and CDR2: SGHRS, YFSETQ. The chain's CDR3 is CASSNHIQGATEAFF. The DNA for the CDR3 is TGCGCCAGCAGCAACCATATTCAGGGAGCCACTGAAGCTTTCTTT. Full variable domain (missing parts from reference TRBV5-1 and TRBJ1-1): KAGVTQTPRYLIKTRGQQVTLSCSPISGHRSVSWYQQTPGQGLQFLFEYFSETQRNKGNFPGRFSGRQFSNSRSEMNVSTLELGDSALYLCASSNHIQGATEAFFGQGTRLTVV.

The chain links TRBV12-3 or TRBV12-4 to TRBJ2-5; D gene unclear. This CDR3 comprises 12 residues. V was pared by 7 bases and J by 8 bases, with 14 bases between. CDR3: CASTQGPGTQYF. CDR3 nucleotide sequence: TGTGCCAGCACCCAAGGTCCTGGTACCCAGTACTTC.

The V and J genes are TRBV27 and TRBJ1-6, with 7 bases aligning to TRBD1. The CDR3 extends over 17 amino acids. V was clipped by 3 bases and J by 7 bases; unmatched bases: 12. The germline V gene has CDR1 MNHEY and CDR2 SMNVEV (reference sequence). CDR3 region: CASSFRARGQFNSPLHF. CDR3 DNA: TGTGCCAGCAGTTTCCGGGCTCGGGGACAGTTCAATTCACCCCTCCACTTT.

This chain links TRBV6-6 with TRBJ2-7; tentatively, D is TRBD1 or TRBD2 (5 bases each). V lost 7 bases and J lost 2, with 12 bases in between. This CDR3 has 13 residues. From germline, CDR1 is MNHNY and CDR2 SVGAGI (reference sequence). The DNA of the CDR3 is TGTGCCAGCAAACGGGACGGCACCTACGAGCAGTACTTC. It yields the protein CASKRDGTYEQYF.

This clonotype showed up just a few times. The V call is TRBV20-1, the J call TRBJ2-1; TRBD2 matches 7 bases. CDR1 DFQATT and CDR2 SNEGSKA come from the germline V gene (reference sequence). This CDR3 spans 16 amino acids. Trimming removed 3 bases from V and 0 bases from J; junction bases left unmatched: 8. CDR3 nucleotide sequence: TGCAGTGCTAGGGCGACTAGCTGGAACTCCTACAATGAGCAGTTCTTC. Translation: CSARATSWNSYNEQFF.